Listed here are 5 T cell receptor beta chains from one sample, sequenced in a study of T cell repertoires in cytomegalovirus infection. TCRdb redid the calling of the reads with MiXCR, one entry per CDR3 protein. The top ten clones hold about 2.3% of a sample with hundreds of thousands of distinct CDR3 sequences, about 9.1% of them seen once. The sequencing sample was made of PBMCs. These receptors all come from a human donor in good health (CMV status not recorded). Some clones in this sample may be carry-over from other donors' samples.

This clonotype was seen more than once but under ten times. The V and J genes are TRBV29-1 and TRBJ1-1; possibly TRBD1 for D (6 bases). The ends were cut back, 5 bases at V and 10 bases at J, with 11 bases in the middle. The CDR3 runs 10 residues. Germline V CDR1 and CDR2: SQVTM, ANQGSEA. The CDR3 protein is CSVRQDGAFF. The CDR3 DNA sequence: TGCAGCGTTAGACAGGACGGAGCTTTCTTT. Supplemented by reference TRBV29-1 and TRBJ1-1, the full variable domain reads SAVISQKPSRDICQRGTSLTIQCQVDSQVTMMFWYRQQPGQSLTLIATANQGSEATYESGFVIDKFPISRPNLTFSTLTVSNMSPEDSSIYLCSVRQDGAFFGQGTRLTVV.

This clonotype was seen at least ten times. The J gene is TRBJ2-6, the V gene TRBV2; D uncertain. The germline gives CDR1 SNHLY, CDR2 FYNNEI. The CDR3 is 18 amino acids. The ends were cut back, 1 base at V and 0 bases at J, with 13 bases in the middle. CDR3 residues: CASSEVGPVGSGANVLTF. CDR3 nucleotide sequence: TGTGCCAGCAGTGAAGTCGGGCCGGTAGGCTCTGGGGCCAACGTCCTGACTTTC. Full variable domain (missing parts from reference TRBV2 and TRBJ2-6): EPEVTQTPSHQVTQMGQEVILRCVPISNHLYFYWYRQILGQKVEFLVSFYNNEISEKSEIFDDQFSVERPDGSNFTLKIRSTKLEDSAMYFCASSEVGPVGSGANVLTFGAGSRLTVL.

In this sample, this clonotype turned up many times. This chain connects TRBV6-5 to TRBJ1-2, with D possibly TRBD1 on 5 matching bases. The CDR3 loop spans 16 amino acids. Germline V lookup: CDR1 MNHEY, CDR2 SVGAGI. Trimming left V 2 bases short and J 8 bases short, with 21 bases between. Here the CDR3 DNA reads TGTGCCAGCAGTTACCAAAGAATGCCAGGGCGAGAGGGCTACACCTTC. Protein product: CASSYQRMPGREGYTF.

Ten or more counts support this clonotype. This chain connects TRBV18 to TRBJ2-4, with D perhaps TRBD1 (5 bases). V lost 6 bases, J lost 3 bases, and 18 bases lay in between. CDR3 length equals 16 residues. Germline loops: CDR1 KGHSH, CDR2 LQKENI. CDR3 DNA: TGTGCCAGCTCGGCAGGGCCCTCGGTAGGCAAAAACATTCAGTACTTC. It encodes CASSAGPSVGKNIQYF.

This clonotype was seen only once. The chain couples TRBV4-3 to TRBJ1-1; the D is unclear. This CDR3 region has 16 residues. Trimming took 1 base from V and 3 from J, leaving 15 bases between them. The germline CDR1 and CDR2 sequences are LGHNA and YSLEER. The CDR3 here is CASSQGNYRGYTEAFF. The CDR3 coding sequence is TGCGCCAGCAGCCAAGGCAACTACCGGGGTTACACTGAAGCTTTCTTT.